Listed below are T cell receptor beta chains from one sample, sequenced in a study of follicular helper T cells after annual influenza vaccination. Clones were read by immunoSEQ multiplex PCR, and TCRdb kept only the in-frame ones, dropping some. The table has around 25,000 clones, 65% to 85% seen once. The sequenced sample was CXCR5+ CD38- circulating T follicular helper cells from blood, obtained on the day of influenza vaccination. These receptors were taken from an adult who received the influenza vaccine. Each CDR3 is given with its conserved first and last residue. The order of the fields is D gene, clone size, V gene, J gene, CDR3 DNA, CDR3 protein. A D gene is named only where the DNA matches it firmly. Not every row has a clone size; where given, it reads once, few, many or a size class.

>TRBD1|-|TRBV4-2|TRBJ1-4
TGTGCCAGCAGCCAAGTGACAGGGGGCGTAGAAAAACTGTTTTTT
CASSQVTGGVEKLFF
>-|-|TRBV11-3|TRBJ1-6
TGTGCCAGCAGCCTCTCCACGGGGTCACCCCTCCACTTT
CASSLSTGSPLHF
>-|-|TRBV2|TRBJ2-4
TGTGCCAGCAGTGAACAGGGACTAGCCAAAAACATTCAGTACTTC
CASSEQGLAKNIQYF
>TRBD1|-|TRBV4-1|TRBJ2-3
TGCGCCAGCAGCCCAATACAGGGGGCGAGCCAAGATACGCAGTATTTT
CASSPIQGASQDTQYF
>-|once|TRBV9|TRBJ2-2
TGTGCCAGCAGCGTAGTTGAGGGAAACACCGGGGAGCTGTTTTTT
CASSVVEGNTGELFF
>TRBD1|-|TRBV29-1|TRBJ2-5
TGCAGCGGACAGGGTCAAGAGACCCAGTACTTC
CSGQGQETQYF
>TRBD2|-|TRBV7-2|TRBJ2-7
TGTGCCAGCAGCTCCCCGACTAGCGGAGCCTACGAGCAGTACTTC
CASSSPTSGAYEQYF
>-|-|TRBV7-7|TRBJ2-5
TGTGCTAGCAGCTTAGCGGTAGGGGAAGAGACCCAGTACTTC
CASSLAVGEETQYF
>-|-|TRBV14|TRBJ1-4
TGTGCCAGCAGCCAAGCGGAACAGAAACTGTTTTTT
CASSQAEQKLFF
>-|-|TRBV6-5|TRBJ1-2
TGTGCCAGCAGTTACTCTGGGGCCTATGGCTACACCTTC
CASSYSGAYGYTF
>TRBD1|-|TRBV9|TRBJ1-1
TGTGCCAGCAGCGTTTCAGCCGGGACAGGAGGAACTGAAGCTTTCTTT
CASSVSAGTGGTEAFF
>TRBD1|-|TRBV5-8|TRBJ2-1
TGTGCCAGCGGCTACGCCGGGACAGGGTGGAATGAGCAGTTCTTC
CASGYAGTGWNEQFF
>-|-|TRBV6-1|TRBJ2-7
TGTGCCAGTGGTGAGGGGGCCTACGAGCAGTACTTC
CASGEGAYEQYF
>TRBD1|-|TRBV7-8|TRBJ2-7
TGTGCCAGCAGCTCATTCCCGGGACAGGGCATCGAGCAGTACTTC
CASSSFPGQGIEQYF
>TRBD2|-|TRBV5-6|TRBJ2-1
TGTGCCAGCAGCTTGGTAGTAGCGGGGGGCCCACAGTTCTTC
CASSLVVAGGPQFF
>-|-|TRBV19|TRBJ1-1
TGTGCCAGTAGTACACTATCGGGTGGGACTGAAGCTTTCTTT
CASSTLSGGTEAFF